The 31 T cell receptor beta chains presented below share a single source sample, sequenced in a study of blood T cell repertoires in COVID-19. Repertoires were generated with immunoSEQ multiplex PCR, while TCRdb's copy carries only in-frame clones and drops some. This table holds 150,000 to 200,000 clones, approximately 91% found once. The sample was peripheral blood. All receptors derive from a man younger than 35 with acute or convalescent COVID-19.

A single count supports this clone. This chain joins TRBV5-1 and TRBJ2-5; 8 bases map to TRBD1. Trimming took 5 bases from V and 1 from J; bases not matched to a gene: 4. The length of the CDR3 is 14 residues. In germline, CDR1 is SGHRS, CDR2 YFSETQ. The CDR3 nucleotides are TGCGCCAGCAGACTTGGGACAGGCCAAGAGACCCAGTACTTC. Its protein product is CASRLGTGQETQYF.

The chain employs TRBV7-8 and TRBJ1-1, with 8 bases fitting TRBD1. Germline-derived CDR1 and CDR2 are SGHVS and FQNEAQ. V lost 1 base, J lost 0 bases, and 4 bases stayed unmatched. The CDR3 covers 16 residues. CDR3 DNA: TGTGCCAGCAGCTTAGTCACAGGGGGGCTGAACACTGAAGCTTTCTTT. This gives the protein CASSLVTGGLNTEAFF.

CDR3 DNA: TGTGCCAGCAGTTTGCAGGGGGCGTATGGCTACACCTTC. Translated: CASSLQGAYGYTF. The V call is TRBV6-5, the J call TRBJ1-2; 8 bases line up with TRBD1. This CDR3 has 13 residues. With V trimmed by 4 bases and J by 5 bases, 3 bases remained unmatched. Germline V gives CDR1 MNHEY, CDR2 SVGAGI.

The CDR3: CASSQVGTDSDEQFF. The CDR3 DNA sequence: TGCGCCAGCAGCCAAGTGGGGACAGACTCTGATGAGCAGTTCTTC. The rearrangement uses TRBV4-1 and TRBJ2-1, with TRBD1 identical over 7 bases. The length of the CDR3 is 15 residues. V trimming: 1 base; J trimming: 8 bases; junction bases outside the gene matches: 8. From germline, CDR1 is MGHRA and CDR2 YSYEKL.

The rearrangement joins TRBV27 to TRBJ1-2; TRBD1 matches 8 bases. This CDR3 contains 13 residues. Germline V lookup: CDR1 MNHEY, CDR2 SMNVEV (reference sequence). V dropped 5 bases and J dropped 6; count of bases not matched to a gene: 5. CDR3: CASSVRTGNGYTF. CDR3 DNA sequence: TGTGCCAGCAGTGTACGGACAGGGAATGGCTACACCTTC.

The chain carries TRBV5-1 and TRBJ2-3; 7 nucleotides line up with TRBD2. This CDR3 is 16 amino acids long. V lost 1 base to trimming and J lost 5 bases; unmatched junction nucleotides: 10. Germline lookup yields CDR1 SGHRS and CDR2 YFSETQ. This CDR3 reads CASSLLTGGPVDTQYF. CDR3 in DNA: TGCGCCAGCAGCTTGTTGACGGGAGGTCCGGTAGATACGCAGTATTTT.

The chain joins TRBV27 to TRBJ1-2; D is ambiguous. The CDR3 loop spans 16 amino acids. V was trimmed by 6 bases and J by 4 bases, leaving 21 bases between them. Germline lookup yields CDR1 MNHEY and CDR2 SMNVEV (reference sequence). The CDR3, as DNA: TGTGCCAGCAGCCACCTCCGGCCACAGAATCCCTATGGCTACACCTTC. Its protein is CASSHLRPQNPYGYTF.

This sequence joins TRBV29-1 and TRBJ1-4; 8 bases are shared with TRBD1. The germline V gene encodes CDR1 SQVTM and CDR2 ANQGSEA. Losses at the gene ends were 5 bases for V and 13 bases for J; bases not matched to a gene: 6. The CDR3 sequence is 11 residues long. The CDR3 loop is CSVKTGEILFF. The CDR3 DNA is TGCAGCGTTAAGACAGGGGAGATACTGTTTTTT.

The rearrangement links TRBV24-1 to TRBJ2-3; perhaps TRBD1 as D (6 bases). The CDR3 spans 14 residues. Germline V gene sequence: CDR1 KGHDR, CDR2 SFDVKD. Trimming took off 5 bases at V and 0 bases at J, with 8 bases between the two ends. DNA for the CDR3: TGTGCCACCAGTGGGGGGCTGAGCACAGATACGCAGTATTTT. Translating gives CATSGGLSTDTQYF.

The chain couples TRBV5-1 to TRBJ2-7, with D possibly matching TRBD2 (5 bases). There are 14 residues in the CDR3. CDR1 is SGHRS, CDR2 YFSETQ, per germline. The V and J ends lost 3 bases and 0 bases respectively, with 10 bases between them. DNA of the CDR3: TGCGCCAGCAGCTCGAGCGGACTCTCCTACGAGCAGTACTTC. Its protein is CASSSSGLSYEQYF.

The chain joins TRBV5-1 to TRBJ2-1; tentative D call: TRBD1 (6 bases). The V gene lost 2 bases and the J gene lost 7 bases, with 19 bases spanning the gap. Germline V gene lookup returns CDR1 SGHRS and CDR2 YFSETQ. CDR3 length: 16 residues. CDR3 in amino acids: CASSLAGVLGSNEQFF. CDR3 DNA: TGCGCCAGCAGCTTAGCAGGGGTTCTTGGGTCAAATGAGCAGTTCTTC.

The chain couples TRBV2 to TRBJ2-3; TRBD2 matches 8 bases. The junction had 4 bases not matched to a gene; V was cut back by 3 bases and J by 5 bases. Germline V CDR1 and CDR2: SNHLY, FYNNEI. The CDR3 consists of 14 residues. The CDR3 DNA reads TGTGCCAGCAGTGAGGCGGGGGGCCAAGATACGCAGTATTTT. This gives the protein CASSEAGGQDTQYF. Full variable domain (remainder filled in from reference TRBV2 and TRBJ2-3): EPEVTQTPSHQVTQMGQEVILRCVPISNHLYFYWYRQILGQKVEFLVSFYNNEISEKSEIFDDQFSVERPDGSNFTLKIRSTKLEDSAMYFCASSEAGGQDTQYFGPGTRLTVL.

V is TRBV27 and J is TRBJ1-1; D possibly corresponds to TRBD1 (5 bases). Trimming shortened V by 3 bases and J by 1 base, and 9 bases separated the two germline ends. CDR1 is MNHEY and CDR2 is SMNVEV in the germline V gene (reference sequence). This CDR3 has 14 residues. CDR3 loop: CASSFLGGNTEAFF. CDR3 sequence (DNA): TGTGCCAGCAGTTTTCTGGGGGGGAACACTGAAGCTTTCTTT.

The chain uses TRBV30 and TRBJ1-4; 7 bases are a match to TRBD1. V was pared by 5 bases and J by 3 bases, with 6 bases of the junction left unmatched. Germline CDR1 is GTSNPN and CDR2 is SVGIG (reference sequence). The CDR3 runs to 14 residues. The chain's CDR3 is CAWDTGVPNEKLFF. The CDR3 coding sequence is TGTGCCTGGGACACAGGGGTTCCTAATGAAAAACTGTTTTTT.

This chain connects TRBV10-3 to TRBJ2-2; D call uncertain. The CDR3 has 12 residues. Germline values: CDR1 ENHRY, CDR2 SYGVKD. The V gene lost 5 bases and the J gene lost 1 base, with 2 bases spanning the gap. This CDR3 reads CAISRNTGELFF. In DNA form, the CDR3 reads TGTGCCATCAGTCGGAACACCGGGGAGCTGTTTTTT.

The chain links TRBV2 to TRBJ1-6; 7 nucleotides align to TRBD1. The germline CDR1 and CDR2 sequences are SNHLY and FYNNEI. V shed 3 bases, J shed 5 bases, and the junction held 4 bases outside the gene matches. CDR3 length: 15 residues. The DNA for the CDR3 is TGTGCCAGCAGTGAGTGGGGACAGAATAATTCACCCCTCCACTTT. This gives the protein CASSEWGQNNSPLHF.

The V call is TRBV4-1, the J call TRBJ1-4; D is unresolved. Germline V gene lookup returns CDR1 MGHRA and CDR2 YSYEKL. The CDR3 is 15 residues long. Trimming cost V 4 bases and J 0 bases, with 9 bases left between them. CDR3 protein: CASSLRAATNEKLFF. The CDR3 DNA reads TGCGCCAGCAGCCTAAGAGCTGCAACTAATGAAAAACTGTTTTTT.

The CDR3 reads CASSSFRDRELFYGYTF. CDR3 DNA: TGTGCCAGCAGCTCTTTCCGGGACAGGGAGCTTTTCTATGGCTACACCTTC. V usage is TRBV11-2 and J usage is TRBJ1-2; 9 bases are a match to TRBD1. V lost 4 bases, J lost 4 bases, and 13 bases stayed unmatched. Per the germline V gene, CDR1 is SGHAT and CDR2 is FQNNGV. The CDR3 is made up of 17 amino acids.

The sample holds one count of this clone. V and J are TRBV5-1 and TRBJ2-3, with 13 bases matching TRBD2. V gave up 4 bases and J gave up 4 bases; unmatched junction bases: 6. Germline V gene sequence: CDR1 SGHRS, CDR2 YFSETQ. The CDR3 covers 16 residues. The CDR3 here is CASSPGLAGVPDTQYF. The CDR3 DNA reads TGCGCCAGCAGCCCTGGACTAGCGGGGGTGCCAGATACGCAGTATTTT. The full variable domain, its missing parts supplied by reference TRBV5-1 and TRBJ2-3, is KAGVTQTPRYLIKTRGQQVTLSCSPISGHRSVSWYQQTPGQGLQFLFEYFSETQRNKGNFPGRFSGRQFSNSRSEMNVSTLELGDSALYLCASSPGLAGVPDTQYFGPGTRLTVL.

The count of this clone is one. The rearrangement links TRBV30 to TRBJ1-6, with 8 bases fitting TRBD1. V was pared by 8 bases and J by 0 bases, with 6 bases of the junction left unmatched. There are 15 residues in the CDR3. Per the germline V gene, CDR1 is GTSNPN and CDR2 is SVGIG (reference sequence). The CDR3 loop is CATYRGSSYNSPLHF. CDR3 in DNA: TGTGCCACCTACAGGGGGAGCTCCTATAATTCACCCCTCCACTTT.

This clone has only a few counts. This chain links TRBV6-4 with TRBJ1-1; TRBD1 matches 7 bases. This CDR3 has 14 amino acids. V dropped 0 bases and J dropped 4; count of bases not matched to a gene: 2. Germline CDR1 MRHNA, CDR2 SNTAGT. CDR3: CASSDSNRGTEAFF. The DNA for the CDR3 is TGTGCCAGCAGTGACTCTAACAGGGGCACTGAAGCTTTCTTT.

In nucleotides, the CDR3 is TGTGCCAGCAGCAGGGGACAGGGGACGAATGAGCAGTTCTTC. Protein: CASSRGQGTNEQFF. The chain links TRBV6-5 to TRBJ2-1, with 10 positions matching TRBD1. V dropped 6 bases and J dropped 7; count of bases not matched to a gene: 6. Germline CDR1 MNHEY, CDR2 SVGAGI. The CDR3 is made up of 14 amino acids.

The chain links TRBV9 to TRBJ1-5, with 8 bases lining up with TRBD1. The ends lost 4 bases at V and 3 bases at J; junction bases unmatched: 6. CDR1 is SGDLS and CDR2 is YYNGEE in the germline V gene. This CDR3 is 15 amino acids long. The CDR3 protein is CASSPGTGHNQPQHF. The CDR3 DNA follows: TGTGCCAGCAGCCCCGGGACAGGACACAATCAGCCCCAGCATTTT. Full variable domain (rest looked up from reference TRBV9 and TRBJ1-5): DSGVTQTPKHLITATGQRVTLRCSPRSGDLSVYWYQQSLDQGLQFLIQYYNGEERAKGNILERFSAQQFPDLHSELNLSSLELGDSALYFCASSPGTGHNQPQHFGDGTRLSIL.

This chain links TRBV2 with TRBJ1-2, with a possible D match to TRBD1 (6 bases). Germline CDR1 and CDR2: SNHLY and FYNNEI. CDR3 length: 13 amino acids. Trimming cost V 6 bases and J 4 bases, with 12 bases left between them. The CDR3 loop is CASRRGTAYGYTF. CDR3 nucleotide sequence: TGTGCCAGCAGGAGGGGGACGGCCTATGGCTACACCTTC.

The rearrangement links TRBV27 to TRBJ2-7; tentatively, D is TRBD1 (5 bases). Trimming cost V 4 bases and J 4 bases, with 11 bases left between them. The CDR3 is 13 amino acids. CDR1 is MNHEY, CDR2 SMNVEV, per germline (reference sequence). The CDR3 spells CASSSRTRYEQYF. DNA of the CDR3: TGTGCCAGCAGTTCACGGACAAGATACGAGCAGTACTTC.

This chain connects TRBV6-6 to TRBJ2-5, with a tentative D call TRBD2 (5 bases). The CDR3 has 14 amino acids. The germline gives CDR1 MNHNY, CDR2 SVGAGI (reference sequence). V was trimmed by 4 bases and J by 1 base, leaving 10 bases between them. For the CDR3, the DNA is TGTGCCAGCAGTTTAAACGGACTCCAAGAGACCCAGTACTTC. Translation gives CASSLNGLQETQYF.

The V call is TRBV6-5, the J call TRBJ1-1; D may be TRBD1 (5 bases). Trimming stripped 4 bases from V and 6 bases from J, with 12 bases between. The CDR3 spans 13 residues. CDR1 and CDR2 from the germline V gene are MNHEY and SVGAGI. DNA for the CDR3: TGTGCCAGCAGTTTGACCTGGGGCCCTGAAGCTTTCTTT. It specifies CASSLTWGPEAFF.

CDR3 nucleotides: TGTGCCAGTAGTGCCCGACCCGGAGGCACTGAAGCTTTCTTT. This encodes CASSARPGGTEAFF. V usage is TRBV19 and J usage is TRBJ1-1, with D unresolved. The CDR3 spans 14 residues. V gave up 5 bases and J gave up 4 bases, with 14 bases separating them. Germline V CDR1 and CDR2: LNHDA, SQIVND (reference sequence).

V gene TRBV30 combines with J gene TRBJ1-2; D is undetermined. There are 14 residues in the CDR3. V lost 4 bases to trimming and J lost 0 bases, with 12 bases between them. Per germline, CDR1 GTSNPN and CDR2 SVGIG (reference sequence). CDR3 in amino acids: CAWKTEWPNYGYTF. In DNA, the CDR3 is TGTGCCTGGAAAACAGAATGGCCTAACTATGGCTACACCTTC.

In this sample, this clone turned up a few times. The CDR3 nucleotides are TGTGCCAGCAGCGCCCGGGACAGGGGGCGCGATGGCTACACCTTC. Translating it yields CASSARDRGRDGYTF. The chain uses TRBV6-5 and TRBJ1-2; 12 bases agree with TRBD1. Germline values: CDR1 MNHEY, CDR2 SVGAGI. V lost 6 bases and J lost 6; bases outside the gene matches: 8. This CDR3 is 15 amino acids long.

Here the CDR3 DNA reads TGTGCCAGCAGGGACAGAGACGAAAAACTGTTTTTT. This gives the protein CASRDRDEKLFF. This chain joins TRBV7-9 and TRBJ1-4; D may be TRBD1 (6 bases). Germline-derived CDR1 and CDR2 are SEHNR and FQNEAQ (reference sequence). CDR3 length equals 12 residues. V was pared by 6 bases and J by 8 bases, with 10 bases between.